This T cell receptor (beta chain) came from a study of T cells in Graves' hyperthyroidism and ophthalmopathy. Findings and limits, study-wide: Progression to ophthalmopathy was predicted a median of 6.5 months early.

This clonotype was detected many times. The antigen is unknown. Template material for amplifying TCR beta CDR3 regions consisted of RNA transcripts. The HTBI primer set served for first-round RT-PCR of the TCR CDR3. TCRdb recomputed calls from the multiplex PCR reads with MiXCR, one row per CDR3 protein. The sample lists about 360,000 distinct CDR3 sequences, about 13% occurring once. V was cut by 2 bases and J by 5 bases, with 10 bases left in between. Per the germline V gene, CDR1 is MNHEY and CDR2 is SVGEGT. This CDR3 has 14 amino acids. A lack of ophthalmopathy progression within 18 months defined stable Graves' hyperthyroidism.

This TCR derives from a woman aged 18-35 years with Graves' hyperthyroidism. Material: blood. The J gene is TRBJ2-1, the V gene TRBV6-2 or TRBV6-3, with D perhaps matching TRBD1 or TRBD2 (5 bases each). CDR3 region: CASSYGTINNEQFF. As DNA, the CDR3 is TGTGCCAGCAGTTACGGGACGATCAACAATGAGCAGTTCTTC.